The sequence of this T cell receptor beta chain was determined in a study of blood T cell repertoires in COVID-19. Background on the study: Sample material is recorded as cDNA or gDNA derived from T cells, B-cell-depleted T cells, or PBMCs.

In the authors' methods: Reference gene primers were amplified, and this amplification served to estimate nucleated cell counts. Sequenced by immunoSEQ multiplex PCR; TCRdb stores in-frame clones only, minus some. V, J and clone size reflect that table, while D and trimming were determined from the DNA. This sample has 130,000 to 150,000 clones, with around 81% found just once. This clone was observed a handful of times. V lost 6 bases and J lost 3; bases outside the gene matches: 10. CDR1 and CDR2 from the germline V gene are LGHNT and FRNRAP. The CDR3 runs to 17 residues. Sequencing input: peripheral blood. The clonotype was recovered from a human donor in a cohort sampled during active COVID-19. This chain connects TRBV12-5 to TRBJ2-7, with 14 bases aligning to TRBD2. CDR3 DNA sequence: TGTGCTAGTGGCCCGGGACTAGCGGGAGACGTCGTCTACGAGCAGTACTTC. Protein product: CASGPGLAGDVVYEQYF.